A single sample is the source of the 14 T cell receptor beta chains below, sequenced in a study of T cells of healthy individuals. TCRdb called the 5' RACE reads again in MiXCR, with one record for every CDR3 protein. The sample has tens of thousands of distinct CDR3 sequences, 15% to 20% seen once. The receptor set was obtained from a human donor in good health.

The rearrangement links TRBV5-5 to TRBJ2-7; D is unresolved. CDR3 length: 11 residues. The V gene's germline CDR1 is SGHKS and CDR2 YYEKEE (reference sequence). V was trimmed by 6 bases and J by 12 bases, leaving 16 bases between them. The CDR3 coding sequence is TGTGCCAGCAACCTGACCAGATTTTGGTACTTC. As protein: CASNLTRFWYF.

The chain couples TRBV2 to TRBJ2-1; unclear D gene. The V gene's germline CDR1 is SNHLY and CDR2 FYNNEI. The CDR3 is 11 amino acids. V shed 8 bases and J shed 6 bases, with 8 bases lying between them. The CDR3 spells CASLGSNEQFF. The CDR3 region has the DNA TGTGCCAGCCTCGGCTCCAATGAGCAGTTCTTC. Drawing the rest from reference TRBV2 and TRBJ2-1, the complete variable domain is EPEVTQTPSHQVTQMGQEVILRCVPISNHLYFYWYRQILGQKVEFLVSFYNNEISEKSEIFDDQFSVERPDGSNFTLKIRSTKLEDSAMYFCASLGSNEQFFGPGTRLTVL.

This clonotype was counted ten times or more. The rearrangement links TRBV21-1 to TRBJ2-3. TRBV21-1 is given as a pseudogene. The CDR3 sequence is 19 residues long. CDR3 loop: CASSKGTKPRPLNTDTQYF. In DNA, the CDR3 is TGTGCCAGCAGCAAAGGTACCAAGCCGCGTCCTTTAAACACAGATACGCAGTATTTT.

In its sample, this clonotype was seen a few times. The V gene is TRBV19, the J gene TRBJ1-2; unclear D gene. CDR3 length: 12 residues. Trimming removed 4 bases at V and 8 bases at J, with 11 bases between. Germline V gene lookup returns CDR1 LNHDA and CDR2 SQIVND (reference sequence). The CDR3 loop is CASSTFPGGYTF. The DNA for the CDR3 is TGTGCCAGTAGTACTTTTCCTGGAGGCTACACCTTC.

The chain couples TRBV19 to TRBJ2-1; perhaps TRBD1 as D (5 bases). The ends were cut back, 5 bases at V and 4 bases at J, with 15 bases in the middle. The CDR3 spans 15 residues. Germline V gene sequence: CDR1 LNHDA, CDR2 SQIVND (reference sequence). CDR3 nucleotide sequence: TGTGCCAGTAGTCCCGACAGAGAGATTTACAATGAGCAGTTCTTC. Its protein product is CASSPDREIYNEQFF. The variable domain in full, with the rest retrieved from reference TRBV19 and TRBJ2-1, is DGGITQSPKYLFRKEGQNVTLSCEQNLNHDAMYWYRQDPGQGLRLIYYSQIVNDFQKGDIAEGYSVSREKKESFPLTVTSAQKNPTAFYLCASSPDREIYNEQFFGPGTRLTVL.

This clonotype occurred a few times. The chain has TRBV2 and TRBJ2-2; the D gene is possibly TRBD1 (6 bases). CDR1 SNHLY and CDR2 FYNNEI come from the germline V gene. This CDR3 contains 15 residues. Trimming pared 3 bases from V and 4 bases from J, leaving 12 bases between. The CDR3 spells CASSDRQAGTGELFF. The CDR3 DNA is TGTGCCAGCAGTGACCGACAGGCGGGCACCGGGGAGCTGTTTTTT. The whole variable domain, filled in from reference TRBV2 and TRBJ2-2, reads EPEVTQTPSHQVTQMGQEVILRCVPISNHLYFYWYRQILGQKVEFLVSFYNNEISEKSEIFDDQFSVERPDGSNFTLKIRSTKLEDSAMYFCASSDRQAGTGELFFGEGSRLTVL.

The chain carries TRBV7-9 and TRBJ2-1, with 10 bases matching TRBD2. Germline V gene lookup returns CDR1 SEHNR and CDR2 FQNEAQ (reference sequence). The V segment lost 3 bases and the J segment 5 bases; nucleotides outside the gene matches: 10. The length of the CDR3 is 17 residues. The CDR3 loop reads CASSFPAGAGGNNEQFF. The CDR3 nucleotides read TGTGCCAGCAGCTTCCCCGCGGGAGCGGGAGGGAACAATGAGCAGTTCTTC.

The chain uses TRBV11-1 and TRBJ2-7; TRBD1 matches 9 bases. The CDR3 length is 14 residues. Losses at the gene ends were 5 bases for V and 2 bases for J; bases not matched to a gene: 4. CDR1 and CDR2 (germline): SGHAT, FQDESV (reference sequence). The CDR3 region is CASSVDRGTYEQYF. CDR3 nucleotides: TGTGCCAGCAGCGTGGACAGGGGAACCTACGAGCAGTACTTC.

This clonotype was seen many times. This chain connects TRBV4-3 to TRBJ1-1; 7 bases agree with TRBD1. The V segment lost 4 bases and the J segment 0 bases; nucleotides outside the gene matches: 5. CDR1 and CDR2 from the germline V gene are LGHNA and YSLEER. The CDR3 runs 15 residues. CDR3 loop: CASSPMDRMNTEAFF. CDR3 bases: TGCGCCAGCAGCCCTATGGACAGGATGAACACTGAAGCTTTCTTT.

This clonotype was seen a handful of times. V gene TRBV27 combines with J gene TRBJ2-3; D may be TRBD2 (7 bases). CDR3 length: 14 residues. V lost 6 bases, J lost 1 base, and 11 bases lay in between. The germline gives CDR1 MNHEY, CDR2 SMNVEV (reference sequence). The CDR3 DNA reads TGTGCCAGCAGAGCGGGACACGGCACAGATACGCAGTATTTT. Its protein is CASRAGHGTDTQYF.

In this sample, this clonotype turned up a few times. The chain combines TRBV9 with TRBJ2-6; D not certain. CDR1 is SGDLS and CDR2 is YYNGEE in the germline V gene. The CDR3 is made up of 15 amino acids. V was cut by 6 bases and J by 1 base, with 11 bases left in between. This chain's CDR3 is CASTLLGSGANVLTF. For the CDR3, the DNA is TGTGCCAGCACCCTACTTGGGTCTGGGGCCAACGTCCTGACTTTC.

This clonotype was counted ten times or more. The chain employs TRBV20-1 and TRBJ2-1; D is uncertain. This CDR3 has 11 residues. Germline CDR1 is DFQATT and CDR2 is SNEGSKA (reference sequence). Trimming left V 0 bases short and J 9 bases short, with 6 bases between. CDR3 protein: CSARDRGEQFF. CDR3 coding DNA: TGCAGTGCTAGAGATAGAGGTGAGCAGTTCTTC.

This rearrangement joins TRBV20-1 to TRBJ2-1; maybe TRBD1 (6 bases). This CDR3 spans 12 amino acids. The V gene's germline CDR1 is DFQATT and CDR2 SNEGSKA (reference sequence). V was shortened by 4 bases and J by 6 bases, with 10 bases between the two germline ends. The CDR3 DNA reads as TGCAGTGCTACCGGACAGTTCAATGAGCAGTTCTTC. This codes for CSATGQFNEQFF.

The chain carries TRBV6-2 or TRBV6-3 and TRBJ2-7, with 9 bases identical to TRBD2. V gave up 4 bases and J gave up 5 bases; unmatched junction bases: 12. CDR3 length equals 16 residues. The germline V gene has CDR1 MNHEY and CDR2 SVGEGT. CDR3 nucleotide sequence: TGTGCCAGCAGTTCCCCTAGCGGGACCTTTTTCCACGAGCAGTACTTC. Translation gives CASSSPSGTFFHEQYF.